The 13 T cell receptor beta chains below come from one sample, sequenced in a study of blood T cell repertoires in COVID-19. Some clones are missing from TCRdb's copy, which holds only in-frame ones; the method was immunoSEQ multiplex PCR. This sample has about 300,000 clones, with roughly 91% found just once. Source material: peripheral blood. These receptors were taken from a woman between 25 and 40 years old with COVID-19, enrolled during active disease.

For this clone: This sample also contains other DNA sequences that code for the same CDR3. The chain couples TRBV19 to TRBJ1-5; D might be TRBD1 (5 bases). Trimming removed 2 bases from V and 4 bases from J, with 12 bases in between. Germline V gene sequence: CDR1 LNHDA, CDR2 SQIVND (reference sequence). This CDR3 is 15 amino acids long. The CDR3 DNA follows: TGTGCCAGTAGTATAAGAGACAGACTTAATCAGCCCCAGCATTTT. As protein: CASSIRDRLNQPQHF. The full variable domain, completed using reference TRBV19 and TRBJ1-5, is DGGITQSPKYLFRKEGQNVTLSCEQNLNHDAMYWYRQDPGQGLRLIYYSQIVNDFQKGDIAEGYSVSREKKESFPLTVTSAQKNPTAFYLCASSIRDRLNQPQHFGDGTRLSIL.

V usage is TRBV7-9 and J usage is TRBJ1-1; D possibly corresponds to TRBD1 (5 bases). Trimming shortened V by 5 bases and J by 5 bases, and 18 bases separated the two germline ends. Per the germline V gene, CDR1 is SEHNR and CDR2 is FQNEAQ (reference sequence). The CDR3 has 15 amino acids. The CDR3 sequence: CASSPLGHPTTEAFF. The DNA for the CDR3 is TGTGCCAGCAGCCCATTAGGACACCCGACAACTGAAGCTTTCTTT.

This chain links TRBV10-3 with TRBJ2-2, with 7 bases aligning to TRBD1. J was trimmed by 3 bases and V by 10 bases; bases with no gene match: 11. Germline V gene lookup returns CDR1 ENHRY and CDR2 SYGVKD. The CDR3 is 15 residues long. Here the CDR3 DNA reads TGTGCCAGCAGGGACAGCCAAAGGGACACCGGGGAGCTGTTTTTT. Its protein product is CASRDSQRDTGELFF.

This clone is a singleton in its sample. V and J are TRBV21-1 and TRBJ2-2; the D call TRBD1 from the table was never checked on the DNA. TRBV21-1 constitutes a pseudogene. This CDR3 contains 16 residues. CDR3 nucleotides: TGTGCCAGCAGTGAACCGGGACAGGCGAACACCGGGGAGCTGTTTTTT. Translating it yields CASSEPGQANTGELFF.

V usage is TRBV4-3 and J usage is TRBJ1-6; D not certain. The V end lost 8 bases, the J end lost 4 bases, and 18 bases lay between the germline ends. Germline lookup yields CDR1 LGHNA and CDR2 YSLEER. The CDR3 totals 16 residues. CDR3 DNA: TGCGCCAGCTCCTTAACCATTACCACTTATAATTCACCCCTCCACTTT. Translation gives CASSLTITTYNSPLHF.

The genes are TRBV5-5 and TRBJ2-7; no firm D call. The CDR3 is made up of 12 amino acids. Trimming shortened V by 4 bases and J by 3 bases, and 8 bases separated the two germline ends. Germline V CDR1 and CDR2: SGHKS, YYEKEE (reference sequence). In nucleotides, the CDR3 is TGTGCCAGCAGCGCAGGCAGCTACGAGCAGTACTTC. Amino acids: CASSAGSYEQYF.

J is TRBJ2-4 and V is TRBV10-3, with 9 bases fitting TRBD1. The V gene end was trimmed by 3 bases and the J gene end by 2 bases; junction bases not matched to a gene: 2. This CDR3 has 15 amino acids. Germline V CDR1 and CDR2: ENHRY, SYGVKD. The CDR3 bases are TGTGCCATCAGTGACGGACAGGGGACCAAAAACATTCAGTACTTC. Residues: CAISDGQGTKNIQYF.

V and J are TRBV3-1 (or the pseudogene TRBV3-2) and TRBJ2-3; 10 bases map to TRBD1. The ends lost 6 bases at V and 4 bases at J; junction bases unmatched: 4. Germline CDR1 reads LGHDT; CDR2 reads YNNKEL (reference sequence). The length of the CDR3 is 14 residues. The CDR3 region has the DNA TGTGCCAGCAGGATGACAGGGGGCGCAGATACGCAGTATTTT. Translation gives CASRMTGGADTQYF.

The DNA for the CDR3 is TGTGCCACCGCGACAGGGGCTGACACTGAAGCTTTCTTT. This encodes CATATGADTEAFF. The chain joins TRBV19 to TRBJ1-1; 8 nucleotides match TRBD1. The CDR3 covers 13 residues. Trimming removed 10 bases from V and 3 bases from J; junction bases left unmatched: 7. Germline CDR1 is LNHDA and CDR2 is SQIVND (reference sequence).

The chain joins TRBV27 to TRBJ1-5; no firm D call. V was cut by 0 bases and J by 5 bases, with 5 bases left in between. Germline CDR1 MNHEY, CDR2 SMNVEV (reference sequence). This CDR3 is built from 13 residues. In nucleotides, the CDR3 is TGTGCCAGCAGTTTATCGAGGTATCAGCCCCAGCATTTT. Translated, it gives CASSLSRYQPQHF.

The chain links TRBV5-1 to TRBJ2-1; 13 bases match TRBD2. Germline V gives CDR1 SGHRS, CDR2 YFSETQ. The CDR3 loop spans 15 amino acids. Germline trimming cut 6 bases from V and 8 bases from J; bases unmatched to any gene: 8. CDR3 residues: CASKTSGGTADEQFF. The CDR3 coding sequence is TGCGCCAGCAAGACTAGCGGGGGGACGGCAGATGAGCAGTTCTTC.

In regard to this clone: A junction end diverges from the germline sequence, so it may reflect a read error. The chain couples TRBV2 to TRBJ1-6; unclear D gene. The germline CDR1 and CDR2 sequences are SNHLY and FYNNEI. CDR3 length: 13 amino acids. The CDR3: CASLKEVNLPLHF. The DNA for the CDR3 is TGTGCCAGCCTCAAGGAGGTCAATTTACCCCTCCACTTT. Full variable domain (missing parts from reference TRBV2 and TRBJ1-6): EPEVTQTPSHQVTQMGQEVILRCVPISNHLYFYWYRQILGQKVEFLVSFYNNEISEKSEIFDDQFSVERPDGSNFTLKIRSTKLEDSAMYFCASLKEVNLPLHFGNGTRLTVT.

This CDR3 reads CASSARASDQPQHF. CDR3 coding DNA: TGTGCCAGCAGCGCGAGAGCCAGCGATCAGCCCCAGCATTTT. The V and J genes are TRBV3-1 (or the pseudogene TRBV3-2) and TRBJ1-5; D uncertain. Per germline, CDR1 LGHDT and CDR2 YNNKEL (reference sequence). This CDR3 is 14 amino acids long. With 5 bases removed from V and 5 bases from J, the gap between germline ends came to 13 bases.